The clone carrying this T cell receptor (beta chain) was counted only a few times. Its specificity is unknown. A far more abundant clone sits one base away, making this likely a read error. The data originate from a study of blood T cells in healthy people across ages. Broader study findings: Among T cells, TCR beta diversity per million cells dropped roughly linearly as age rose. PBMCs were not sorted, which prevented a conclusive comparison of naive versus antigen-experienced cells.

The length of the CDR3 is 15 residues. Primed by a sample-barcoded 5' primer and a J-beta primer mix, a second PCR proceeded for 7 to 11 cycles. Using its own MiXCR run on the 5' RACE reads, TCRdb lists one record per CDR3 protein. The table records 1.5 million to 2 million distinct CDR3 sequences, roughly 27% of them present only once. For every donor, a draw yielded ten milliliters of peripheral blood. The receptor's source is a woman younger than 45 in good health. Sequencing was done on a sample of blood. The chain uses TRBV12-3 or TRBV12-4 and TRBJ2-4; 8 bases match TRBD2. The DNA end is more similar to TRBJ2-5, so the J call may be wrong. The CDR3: CASSLGLTGGETQYF. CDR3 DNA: TGTGCCAGCAGTTTAGGACTAACGGGAGGGGAGACCCAGTACTTC.